Listed here are 17 T cell receptor beta chains from one sample, sequenced in a study of T cell responses to AZD1222 COVID-19 vaccine. The protocol was immunoSEQ multiplex PCR, while the TCRdb copy is restricted to in-frame clones and leaves out a portion. The sample holds 100,000 to 150,000 clones, 80% to 90% seen once. The sequencing here drew on peripheral blood, taken on day 0 of AZD1222 vaccination. These receptors originate from an adult in good health.

This clone was seen only once. The V and J genes are TRBV27 and TRBJ1-5; no clear D gene. V was cut by 3 bases and J by 6 bases, with 12 bases left in between. The germline CDR1 and CDR2 sequences are MNHEY and SMNVEV (reference sequence). This CDR3 is 14 amino acids long. The CDR3 protein is CASSLLGSGQPQHF. In DNA, the CDR3 is TGTGCCAGCAGTTTGTTGGGGTCGGGTCAGCCCCAGCATTTT.

The rearrangement links TRBV30 to TRBJ1-2; no clear D. The V gene's germline CDR1 is GTSNPN and CDR2 SVGIG (reference sequence). The V and J ends lost 3 bases and 8 bases respectively, with 10 bases between them. The CDR3 is made up of 11 amino acids. The DNA for the CDR3 is TGTGCCTGGAGCGCACCGATCGGCTACACCTTC. Its protein is CAWSAPIGYTF. The full variable domain, completed using reference TRBV30 and TRBJ1-2, is SQTIHQWPATLVQPVGSPLSLECTVEGTSNPNLYWYRQAAGRGLQLLFYSVGIGQISSEVPQNLSASRPQDRQFILSSKKLLLSDSGFYLCAWSAPIGYTFGSGTRLTVV.

This sequence joins TRBV19 and TRBJ2-3; D possibly uses TRBD1 or TRBD2 (6 bases each). Trimming left V 7 bases short and J 6 bases short, with 20 bases between. The CDR3 totals 15 residues. The germline gives CDR1 LNHDA, CDR2 SQIVND (reference sequence). CDR3 sequence (DNA): TGTGCCAGTATCCCAAGGGGGGCAGGGAGGGATACGCAGTATTTT. Amino acids: CASIPRGAGRDTQYF.

V usage is TRBV3-1 (or the pseudogene TRBV3-2) and J usage is TRBJ2-5; D is unresolved. The V gene lost 4 bases and the J gene lost 2 bases, with 8 bases spanning the gap. The CDR3 consists of 13 residues. Germline CDR1 and CDR2: LGHDT and YNNKEL (reference sequence). The CDR3 DNA reads as TGTGCCAGCAGCCTAGATTATCAAGAGACCCAGTACTTC. Its protein product is CASSLDYQETQYF.

The genes are TRBV28 and TRBJ1-5; 9 positions agree with TRBD1. The CDR3 extends over 17 amino acids. Germline loops: CDR1 MDHEN, CDR2 SYDVKM. V lost 3 bases to trimming and J lost 4 bases; unmatched junction nucleotides: 10. CDR3 residues: CASSFWLSGTGNQPQHF. The CDR3 region has the DNA TGTGCCAGCAGTTTTTGGCTCTCCGGGACAGGGAATCAGCCCCAGCATTTT.

This clone was counted once. The chain uses TRBV5-6 and TRBJ1-1; possibly TRBD1 for D (6 bases). V lost 3 bases to trimming and J lost 5 bases, with 26 bases between them. The CDR3 is 18 residues long. Germline V lookup: CDR1 SGHDT, CDR2 YYEEEE. CDR3 sequence (DNA): TGTGCCAGCAGCTCGCTAGAAAAAGAGACAGGAATAGGGACTGAAGCTTTCTTT. Its translation: CASSSLEKETGIGTEAFF.

The chain is built from TRBV9 and TRBJ2-1; a weak D match, TRBD1 (5 bases). Germline-derived CDR1 and CDR2 are SGDLS and YYNGEE. V was trimmed by 0 bases and J by 4 bases, leaving 5 bases between them. This CDR3 is built from 13 residues. The CDR3 loop is CASSVGTYNEQFF. Here the CDR3 DNA reads TGTGCCAGCAGCGTAGGGACATACAATGAGCAGTTCTTC.

The chain carries TRBV7-2 and TRBJ1-6; no clear D gene. V was pared by 2 bases and J by 5 bases, with 13 bases between. Germline CDR1 and CDR2: SGHTA and FQGNSA. The CDR3 length is 16 residues. CDR3 residues: CASSLSGMENNSPLHF. The CDR3 DNA sequence: TGTGCCAGCAGCTTATCAGGCATGGAAAATAATTCACCCCTCCACTTT.

V and J are TRBV4-3 and TRBJ2-7; 8 positions match TRBD1. This CDR3 has 17 residues. From germline, CDR1 is LGHNA and CDR2 YSLEER. V shed 4 bases, J shed 5 bases, and the junction held 16 bases outside the gene matches. The CDR3 spells CASSPRSGQGIRDEQYF. The CDR3, as DNA: TGCGCCAGCAGCCCAAGGTCAGGACAGGGTATAAGGGACGAGCAGTACTTC.

The chain uses TRBV5-6 and TRBJ1-2; D is unresolved. V was shortened by 0 bases and J by 5 bases, with 5 bases between the two germline ends. The CDR3 covers 12 residues. Germline V gene sequence: CDR1 SGHDT, CDR2 YYEEEE. The CDR3 loop reads CASSLAGYGYTF. CDR3 in DNA: TGTGCCAGCAGCTTGGCTGGGTATGGCTACACCTTC.

This sequence joins TRBV13 and TRBJ2-2; 8 bases align to TRBD1. Losses at the gene ends were 4 bases for V and 6 bases for J; bases not matched to a gene: 10. This CDR3 contains 16 residues. The germline CDR1 and CDR2 sequences are PRHDT and FYEKMQ (reference sequence). The CDR3 here is CASSSPRTGLAGELFF. DNA of the CDR3: TGTGCCAGCAGCTCCCCCCGGACAGGGTTGGCCGGGGAGCTGTTTTTT.

The genes are TRBV15 and TRBJ1-4; 8 bases line up with TRBD1. V gave up 0 bases and J gave up 7 bases; unmatched junction bases: 4. The CDR3 extends over 15 amino acids. Looked up from germline, CDR1 is LNHNV and CDR2 is YYDKDF (reference sequence). CDR3 sequence reads: CATSRDDRGIEKLFF. The CDR3 DNA reads as TGTGCCACCAGCAGAGATGACAGGGGAATTGAAAAACTGTTTTTT.

The chain is built from TRBV20-1 and TRBJ2-3; D unresolved. Germline CDR1 is DFQATT and CDR2 is SNEGSKA (reference sequence). The CDR3 loop spans 12 amino acids. V lost 3 bases and J lost 0, with 4 bases in between. The DNA of the CDR3 is TGCAGTGCTAGTACGAGCACAGATACGCAGTATTTT. Residues: CSASTSTDTQYF.

This chain connects TRBV24-1 to TRBJ2-2; D ambiguous. Germline lookup yields CDR1 KGHDR and CDR2 SFDVKD. The CDR3 sequence is 14 residues long. V was pared by 3 bases and J by 1 base, with 5 bases between. The CDR3 reads CATSDHGNTGELFF. Written as DNA, the CDR3 is TGTGCCACCAGTGATCATGGGAACACCGGGGAGCTGTTTTTT.

The CDR3 DNA is TGCGCCAGCAGCGCGTCCCTCGGGGGCTCGCACACCGGGGAGCTGTTTTTT. It encodes CASSASLGGSHTGELFF. The chain employs TRBV5-1 and TRBJ2-2; the D gene could be TRBD1 or TRBD2 (6 bases each). The ends were cut back, 4 bases at V and 3 bases at J, with 19 bases in the middle. This CDR3 contains 17 residues. CDR1 SGHRS and CDR2 YFSETQ come from the germline V gene. Together with reference TRBV5-1 and TRBJ2-2, the CDR3 gives the full variable domain: KAGVTQTPRYLIKTRGQQVTLSCSPISGHRSVSWYQQTPGQGLQFLFEYFSETQRNKGNFPGRFSGRQFSNSRSEMNVSTLELGDSALYLCASSASLGGSHTGELFFGEGSRLTVL.

The chain is built from TRBV4-1 and TRBJ1-1; D perhaps matches TRBD1 (5 bases). The CDR3 covers 14 residues. V was clipped by 2 bases and J by 1 base, with 8 bases between them. The germline V gene encodes CDR1 MGHRA and CDR2 YSYEKL. The CDR3 nucleotides read TGCGCCAGCAGCCAACTTACAGGGAACACTGAAGCTTTCTTT. It specifies CASSQLTGNTEAFF.

The chain employs TRBV14 and TRBJ1-5, with D possibly being TRBD1 (5 bases). Germline loops: CDR1 SGHDN, CDR2 FVKESK. The CDR3 runs to 13 residues. V was trimmed by 0 bases and J by 9 bases, leaving 9 bases between them. The CDR3 coding sequence is TGTGCCAGCAGCCAAGATTACGGGACGCCCCAGCATTTT. It specifies CASSQDYGTPQHF. The full variable domain, rest sourced from reference TRBV14 and TRBJ1-5, is EAGVTQFPSHSVIEKGQTVTLRCDPISGHDNLYWYRRVMGKEIKFLLHFVKESKQDESGMPNNRFLAERTGGTYSTLKVQPAELEDSGVYFCASSQDYGTPQHFGDGTRLSIL.